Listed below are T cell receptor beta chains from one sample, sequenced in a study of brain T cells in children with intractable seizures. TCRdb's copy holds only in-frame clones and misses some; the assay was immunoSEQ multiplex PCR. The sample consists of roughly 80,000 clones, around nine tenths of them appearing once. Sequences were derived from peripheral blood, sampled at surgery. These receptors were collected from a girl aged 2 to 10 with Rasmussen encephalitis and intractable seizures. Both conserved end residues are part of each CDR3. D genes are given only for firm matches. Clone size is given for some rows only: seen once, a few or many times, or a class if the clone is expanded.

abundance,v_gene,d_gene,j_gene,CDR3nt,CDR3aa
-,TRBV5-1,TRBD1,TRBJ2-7,TGCGCCAGCAGCTTAGGGGACAGGGCCCGGGGCGAGCAGTACTTC,CASSLGDRARGEQYF
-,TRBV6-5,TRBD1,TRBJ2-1,TGTGCCAGCAGGAAGGACAGGGTCTCCTACAATGAGCAGTTCTTC,CASRKDRVSYNEQFF
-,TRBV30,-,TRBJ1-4,TGTGCCTGGAGTCAACAGCCTAATGAAAAACTGTTTTTT,CAWSQQPNEKLFF
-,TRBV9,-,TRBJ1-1,TGTGCCAGCAGCCCCCAAGGGCGGTGGACTGAAGCTTTCTTT,CASSPQGRWTEAFF
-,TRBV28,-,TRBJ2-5,TGTGCCAGCAACCCTGGACTGCTAAGGGGTGAGACCCAGTACTTC,CASNPGLLRGETQYF
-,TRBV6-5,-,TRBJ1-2,TGTGCCAGCACCGGGTCTTCCAACTATGGCTACACCTTC,CASTGSSNYGYTF
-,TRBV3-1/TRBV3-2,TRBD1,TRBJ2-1,TGTGCCAGCAGCCACAGCACAGGGGGCGGTGCCTACAATGAGCAGTTCTTC,CASSHSTGGGAYNEQFF
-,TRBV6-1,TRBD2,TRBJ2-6,TGTGCCAGCAGTGATAGCGGGGGGGTCTCTGGGGCCAACGTCCTGACTTTC,CASSDSGGVSGANVLTF
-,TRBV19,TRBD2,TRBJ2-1,TGTGCCAGTAGTATGACTAGCGGGAGGAATGAGCAGTTCTTC,CASSMTSGRNEQFF
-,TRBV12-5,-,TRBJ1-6,TGTGCTAGTGGTCCGGCGGGGTCACCCCTCCACTTT,CASGPAGSPLHF
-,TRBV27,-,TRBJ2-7,TGTGCCAGCAGTTTAGCTGGGAACTACGAGCAGTACTTC,CASSLAGNYEQYF
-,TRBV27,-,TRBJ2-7,TGTGCCAGCAGTTTGGCCTCGAACTACGAGCAGTACTTC,CASSLASNYEQYF
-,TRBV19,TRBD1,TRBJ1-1,TGTGCCAGTAGTATAGGCCCAACAGGGGGACGCTCTGAAGCTTTCTTT,CASSIGPTGGRSEAFF
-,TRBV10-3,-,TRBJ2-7,TGTGCCATCAGTGAGGGTTCCAGCTACGAGCAGTACTTC,CAISEGSSYEQYF
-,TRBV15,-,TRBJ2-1,TGTGCCACCAGCAAGACTCGAATGGCCTACAATGAGCAGTTCTTC,CATSKTRMAYNEQFF
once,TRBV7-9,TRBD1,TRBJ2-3,TGTGCCAGCACCCCGGGACAGGGGGCAGATACGCAGTATTTT,CASTPGQGADTQYF